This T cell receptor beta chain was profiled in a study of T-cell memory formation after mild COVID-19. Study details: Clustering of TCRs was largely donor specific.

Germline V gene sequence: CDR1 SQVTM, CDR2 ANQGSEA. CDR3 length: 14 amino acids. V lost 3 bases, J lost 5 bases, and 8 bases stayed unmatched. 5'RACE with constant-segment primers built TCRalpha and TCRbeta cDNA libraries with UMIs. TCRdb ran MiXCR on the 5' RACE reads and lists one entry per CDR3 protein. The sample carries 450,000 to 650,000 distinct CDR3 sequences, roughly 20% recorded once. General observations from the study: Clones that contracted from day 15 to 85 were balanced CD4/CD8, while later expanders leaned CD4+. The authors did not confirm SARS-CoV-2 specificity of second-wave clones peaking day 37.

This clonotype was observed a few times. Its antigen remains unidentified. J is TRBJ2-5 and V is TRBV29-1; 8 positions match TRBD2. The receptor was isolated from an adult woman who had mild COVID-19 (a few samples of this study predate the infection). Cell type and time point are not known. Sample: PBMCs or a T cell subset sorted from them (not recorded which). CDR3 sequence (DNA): TGCAGCGTTGATAACCTCTCGGGGGGGGAGACCCAGTACTTC. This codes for CSVDNLSGGETQYF.